Below, 24 T cell receptor beta chains from the same sample are listed, as sequenced in a study of molecular identifiers for immune sequencing clone quantification. TCRdb itself ran the PCR reads through MiXCR, one entry per CDR3 protein. Seen here are 65,000 to 70,000 distinct CDR3 sequences, 15% to 20% observed once, and the top ten hold over 1.3%. Sequencing was done on a sample of naive CD8+ T cells from blood, with Jurkat cell RNA spiked in. As to subset: FACS-sorted CD8+CD4-CCR7+CD45RA+ naive T cells. Receptors were obtained from a human donor in good health. Some libraries in this study had Jurkat cell RNA spiked in.

This clonotype was detected a few times. This chain joins TRBV5-3 and TRBJ2-2; D gene unclear. TRBV5-3 belongs to the ORF category, with a function that is uncertain. The V and J ends lost 8 bases and 3 bases respectively, with 20 bases between them. The CDR3 extends over 16 amino acids. The CDR3 DNA is TGTGCCAGCAGCCCCGCTTTGGCTACCTACACCGGGGAGCTGTTTTTT. Its protein is CASSPALATYTGELFF.

This clonotype was observed at least ten times. This sequence joins TRBV24-1 and TRBJ2-5; TRBD2 matches at 9 bases. Germline CDR1 reads KGHDR; CDR2 reads SFDVKD. V gave up 4 bases and J gave up 4 bases; unmatched junction bases: 6. The CDR3 totals 15 residues. The CDR3 DNA reads as TGTGCCACCAGTGACCGCGGGGGGGTGCGAGAGACCCAGTACTTC. Translating it yields CATSDRGGVRETQYF.

The chain has TRBV24-1 and TRBJ1-1; D is perhaps TRBD1 (6 bases). Germline V CDR1 and CDR2: KGHDR, SFDVKD. Trimming left V 4 bases short and J 11 bases short, with 16 bases between. This CDR3 is built from 13 residues. CDR3 DNA: TGTGCCACCAGTGACTGGGACATTACGGGGGCTTTCTTT. Encoded protein: CATSDWDITGAFF.

This clonotype was seen at least ten times. The chain couples TRBV13 to TRBJ1-1, with 7 bases that match TRBD1. The V gene's germline CDR1 is PRHDT and CDR2 FYEKMQ (reference sequence). CDR3 length: 14 amino acids. Unmatched junction bases numbered 3, after V lost 2 bases and J lost 3 bases. The CDR3 sequence: CASSLRDRDTEAFF. CDR3 sequence (DNA): TGTGCCAGCAGCTTACGAGACAGGGACACTGAAGCTTTCTTT.

This clonotype was observed a single time. This may arise from a read error, as a much more abundant clone is one base away. The chain carries TRBV12-3 or TRBV12-4 and TRBJ2-3; TRBD1 aligns across 11 bases. V dropped 5 bases and J dropped 8; count of bases not matched to a gene: 9. The CDR3 has 15 amino acids. The DNA of the CDR3 is TGTGCCAGCAGTACCTCGGACAGGGGGCCAGGTACGCAGTATTTT. This encodes CASSTSDRGPGTQYF.

A single count supports this clonotype. This chain joins TRBV3-1 and TRBJ2-2; 7 nucleotides agree with TRBD2. CDR1 is LGHDT, CDR2 YNNKEL, per germline (reference sequence). Trimming cost V 6 bases and J 1 base; bases outside gene matches: 20. This CDR3 has 20 amino acids. For the CDR3, the DNA is TGTGCCAGCAGTCATATCGAGGCCCCAGCGGGACCGAGGAACACCGGGGAGCTGTTTTTT. Translation: CASSHIEAPAGPRNTGELFF.

This clonotype was observed many times. J is TRBJ2-2 and V is TRBV6-7; TRBD2 matches at 12 bases. TRBV6-7 is an ORF, with its function uncertain. The J segment lost 3 bases and the V segment lost 2 bases, leaving 7 bases of the junction unmatched. The length of the CDR3 is 18 residues. CDR3 coding DNA: TGTGCCAGCAGTTACCCCACTAGCGGGAGGCGGTACACCGGGGAGCTGTTTTTT. Translation gives CASSYPTSGRRYTGELFF.

In regard to this clonotype: Being one base from a much bigger clone, this may be a read error. The V call is TRBV9, the J call TRBJ2-2; no firm D call. V was shortened by 3 bases and J by 7 bases, with 7 bases between the two germline ends. The CDR3 contains 12 residues. CDR1 SGDLS and CDR2 YYNGEE come from the germline V gene. CDR3 sequence reads: CASSAESGELFF. For the CDR3, the DNA is TGTGCCAGCAGCGCAGAGAGCGGGGAGCTGTTTTTT. The full variable domain, rest sourced from reference TRBV9 and TRBJ2-2, is DSGVTQTPKHLITATGQRVTLRCSPRSGDLSVYWYQQSLDQGLQFLIQYYNGEERAKGNILERFSAQQFPDLHSELNLSSLELGDSALYFCASSAESGELFFGEGSRLTVL.

The J gene is TRBJ2-1, the V gene TRBV5-1; D not resolved. Germline assignment: CDR1 SGHRS and CDR2 YFSETQ. This CDR3 region has 12 residues. V lost 2 bases to trimming and J lost 6 bases, with 6 bases between them. The CDR3 DNA reads as TGCGCCAGCAGCTTACCCCGCAATGAGCAGTTCTTC. It yields the protein CASSLPRNEQFF. Full variable domain (remainder filled in from reference TRBV5-1 and TRBJ2-1): KAGVTQTPRYLIKTRGQQVTLSCSPISGHRSVSWYQQTPGQGLQFLFEYFSETQRNKGNFPGRFSGRQFSNSRSEMNVSTLELGDSALYLCASSLPRNEQFFGPGTRLTVL.

The V gene is TRBV7-9, the J gene TRBJ2-7, with D tentatively TRBD1 or TRBD2 (6 bases each). Germline assignment: CDR1 SEHNR and CDR2 FQNEAQ (reference sequence). This CDR3 comprises 18 residues. The V and J ends lost 3 bases and 0 bases respectively, with 21 bases between them. CDR3 DNA: TGTGCCAGCAGCTTTAGTCATGGGGAGAGGGGGGACTCCTACGAGCAGTACTTC. Amino acids: CASSFSHGERGDSYEQYF.

This clonotype was observed at least ten times. A clone one base away is much larger, so this may be a read error. This chain uses TRBV28 with TRBJ2-3; D unresolved. Germline loops: CDR1 MDHEN, CDR2 SYDVKM. This CDR3 is built from 17 residues. Trimming took 4 bases from V and 8 from J, leaving 25 bases between them. Here the CDR3 reads CASSSSHDPEDPVTQYF. CDR3 coding DNA: TGTGCCAGCAGTTCCTCCCACGACCCCGAGGACCCAGTTACGCAGTATTTT.

This clonotype was detected many times. This sequence joins TRBV5-1 and TRBJ1-5, with D unclear. CDR3 length: 15 residues. The V end was cut by 0 bases, the J end by 0 bases, with 7 bases between. CDR1 and CDR2 from the germline V gene are SGHRS and YFSETQ. The DNA for the CDR3 is TGCGCCAGCAGCTTGGGAGGATATAGCAATCAGCCCCAGCATTTT. Its protein is CASSLGGYSNQPQHF.

Of note for this clonotype: At one boundary the junction diverges from the germline segment, which might be a read error. The chain employs TRBV5-7 and TRBJ2-5; D gene ambiguous. TRBV5-7 is placed among ORFs of uncertain function. The CDR3 consists of 13 residues. The CDR3 spells CASSFNSQETLYF. The CDR3 DNA sequence: TGTGCCAGCAGCTTTAACAGCCAAGAGACCCTGTACTTC.

This clonotype has at least ten counts. The CDR3 reads CASSSGEDEQFF. The CDR3 region has the DNA TGTGCCAGCAGCTCCGGTGAGGATGAGCAGTTCTTC. This sequence joins TRBV7-3 and TRBJ2-1; D is unresolved. Per germline, CDR1 SGHTA and CDR2 FQGTGA. CDR3 size: 12 residues. V was cut by 4 bases and J by 8 bases, with 9 bases left in between.

At least ten counts were recorded for this clonotype. The chain joins TRBV7-6 to TRBJ2-5, with 12 bases that match TRBD2. With 5 bases clipped from V and 5 bases from J, the junction kept 27 bases outside the gene matches. The CDR3 consists of 22 residues. The germline V gene encodes CDR1 SGHVS and CDR2 FNYEAQ. The CDR3 loop reads CASSRLAGELRSTPPSGETQYF. CDR3 bases: TGTGCCAGCAGCAGACTAGCGGGAGAGCTCCGAAGTACTCCGCCCTCAGGGGAGACCCAGTACTTC.

Turning to this clonotype: A read error is possible here, since a much larger clone lies one base away. CDR3 protein: CASSTTRRNTEAFF. The CDR3 coding sequence is TGTGCCAGTAGTACAACGCGACGGAACACTGAAGCTTTCTTT. The chain recombines TRBV19 with TRBJ1-1; D ambiguous. Germline V lookup: CDR1 LNHDA, CDR2 SQIVND (reference sequence). CDR3 length: 14 residues. Trimming stripped 4 bases from V and 1 base from J, with 10 bases between.

This clonotype was counted ten times or more. V gene TRBV27 combines with J gene TRBJ2-3; 9 bases map to TRBD2. V dropped 6 bases and J dropped 1; count of bases not matched to a gene: 5. Germline CDR1 reads MNHEY; CDR2 reads SMNVEV (reference sequence). The length of the CDR3 is 15 residues. CDR3 sequence (DNA): TGTGCCAGCAGCCATAGCGGGAGTGGCACAGATACGCAGTATTTT. Translating it yields CASSHSGSGTDTQYF.

As regards this clonotype: A much larger clone lies one base from this, so it may be a read error. The gene calls are TRBV2 and TRBJ2-5; 8 positions agree with TRBD2. The CDR3 consists of 15 residues. Germline V gives CDR1 SNHLY, CDR2 FYNNEI. The chain's CDR3 is CASLGWREEKETPYF. CDR3 in DNA: TGTGCCAGCTTGGGGTGGCGGGAGGAAAAAGAGACCCCGTACTTC.

In its sample, this clonotype was seen many times. V and J are TRBV11-2 and TRBJ2-1; no reliable D call. The V and J ends lost 1 base and 5 bases respectively, with 6 bases between them. There are 13 residues in the CDR3. Germline V gives CDR1 SGHAT, CDR2 FQNNGV. The CDR3 is CASSLVQNNEQFF. CDR3 nucleotides: TGTGCCAGCAGCTTAGTCCAGAACAATGAGCAGTTCTTC.

This clonotype appeared many times. The chain combines TRBV20-1 with TRBJ2-7; TRBD1 matches 7 bases. Germline lookup yields CDR1 DFQATT and CDR2 SNEGSKA (reference sequence). V lost 0 bases and J lost 2; bases outside the gene matches: 7. The CDR3 consists of 15 residues. The chain's CDR3 is CSARDLGQSAYEQYF. CDR3 coding DNA: TGCAGTGCTAGAGATTTGGGACAGAGCGCCTACGAGCAGTACTTC.

The chain is built from TRBV11-3 and TRBJ2-1; 8 bases align to TRBD2. This CDR3 has 16 residues. After removal of 5 bases from V and 8 bases from J, the junction contained 14 bases not matched to a gene. Germline lookup yields CDR1 SGHNT and CDR2 YENEEA. In DNA, the CDR3 is TGTGCCAGCAGCCCAATTGGGGCGGGAGGATCTGATGAGCAGTTCTTC. It specifies CASSPIGAGGSDEQFF.

As for this clonotype: This clone may be a read error of a much larger clone one base away. The V and J genes are TRBV28 and TRBJ2-7; 10 bases are shared with TRBD1. The CDR3 totals 15 residues. Germline V gives CDR1 MDHEN, CDR2 SYDVKM. The junction had 8 bases not matched to a gene; V was cut back by 3 bases and J by 6 bases. The CDR3 nucleotides read TGTGCCAGCAGTTTTCCGCGGGACAGGGGCCTCGAGCAGTACTTC. This translates into CASSFPRDRGLEQYF.

The chain recombines TRBV6-2 or TRBV6-3 with TRBJ2-5, with 12 positions matching TRBD2. The CDR3 is made up of 15 amino acids. Germline CDR1 is MNHEY and CDR2 is SVGEGT. V gave up 6 bases and J gave up 2 bases; unmatched junction bases: 4. The CDR3 spells CASSRLAGEQETQYF. The CDR3 coding sequence is TGTGCCAGCAGCCGACTAGCGGGAGAGCAAGAGACCCAGTACTTC.

The chain is built from TRBV14 and TRBJ2-1; 8 bases map to TRBD2. The V gene's germline CDR1 is SGHDN and CDR2 FVKESK. The CDR3 contains 17 residues. V dropped 1 base and J dropped 0; count of bases not matched to a gene: 5. The CDR3 region is CASSQGRLANSYNEQFF. Here the CDR3 DNA reads TGTGCCAGCAGCCAAGGCCGACTAGCGAACTCCTACAATGAGCAGTTCTTC.